This is a list of T cell receptor beta chains from one sample in a study of identifying expanded T cells in peripheral blood. Here immunoSEQ multiplex PCR was the method, and the copy in TCRdb shows in-frame clones only, minus some. The sample records 80,000 or so clones, 84% being singletons. Specimen: blood. Every receptor here comes from a person between 18 and 70 years old in good health. The CDR3 runs from the conserved cysteine through the conserved F or W. The D gene is left open where the match is weak. Expanded clones are given a class, and other clones once, few, many or no size at all.

j_call v_call clone_size d_call cdr3_aa cdr3_nt
TRBJ2-2 TRBV29-1 once TRBD1 CSVGNPGQGNGELFF TGCAGCGTTGGTAACCCGGGACAGGGTAACGGGGAGCTGTTTTTT
TRBJ2-5 TRBV12-5 NA NA CASGSVETQYF TGTGCTAGTGGTTCAGTCGAGACCCAGTACTTC
TRBJ1-1 TRBV5-1 few TRBD1 CASSSHRGTRQMNTEAFF TGCGCCAGCAGCTCACACAGGGGTACTCGACAGATGAACACTGAAGCTTTCTTT
TRBJ2-5 TRBV27 NA TRBD1 CASSSTGGRETQYF TGTGCCAGCAGTTCCACAGGGGGCCGGGAGACCCAGTACTTC
TRBJ2-3 TRBV11-2 NA TRBD2 CASSGPGTSGESTDTQYF TGTGCCAGCAGCGGCCCCGGGACTAGCGGGGAGAGCACAGATACGCAGTATTTT
TRBJ1-2 TRBV28 NA TRBD1 CASSLGRTGGGYGYTF TGTGCCAGCAGTTTAGGGCGGACAGGGGGGGGCTATGGCTACACCTTC
TRBJ2-1 TRBV7-3 NA TRBD2 CASSPGLADNEQFF TGTGCCAGCAGCCCGGGACTAGCGGACAATGAGCAGTTCTTC
TRBJ1-2 TRBV19 once NA CASSIVDTSHGYTF TGTGCCAGTAGTATAGTTGACACGTCCCATGGCTACACCTTC
TRBJ2-5 TRBV5-1 NA NA CASSPRVGQETQYF TGCGCCAGCAGCCCCCGAGTGGGACAAGAGACCCAGTACTTC
TRBJ2-1 TRBV6-5 NA TRBD1 CASSQPGQGSNEQFF TGTGCCAGCAGCCAGCCTGGACAGGGGAGCAATGAGCAGTTCTTC
TRBJ2-7 TRBV28 NA NA CASSPGGILAGFSYEQYF TGTGCCAGCAGTCCGGGGGGCATTTTGGCGGGATTTTCCTACGAGCAGTACTTC
TRBJ2-5 TRBV11-2 NA NA CASSSSRETQYF TGTGCCAGCAGCTCTAGCCGGGAGACCCAGTACTTC
TRBJ1-2 TRBV7-3 NA TRBD1 CASSGRDSYGYTF TGTGCCAGCAGCGGCCGGGACAGCTATGGCTACACCTTC
TRBJ2-2 TRBV4-1 NA TRBD2 CASSQEMGLAGVPGTGELFF TGCGCCAGCAGCCAAGAGATGGGACTAGCGGGGGTACCGGGAACCGGGGAGCTGTTTTTT
TRBJ1-5 TRBV28 NA NA CASSLLGQPQHF TGTGCCAGCAGTTTACTAGGGCAGCCCCAGCATTTT
TRBJ2-3 TRBV7-6 NA NA CASSLTLERRTDTQYF TGTGCCAGCAGCTTGACTTTGGAGCGGCGCACAGATACGCAGTATTTT
TRBJ2-1 TRBV30 NA NA CAWVGRAVGEQFF TGTGCCTGGGTAGGCAGGGCAGTGGGTGAGCAGTTCTTC
TRBJ2-5 TRBV2 NA TRBD2 CASRRTSGTQETQYF TGTGCCAGCAGAAGGACTAGCGGGACACAAGAGACCCAGTACTTC
TRBJ2-2 TRBV7-2 NA TRBD2 CASSFGGRLYTGELFF TGTGCCAGCAGCTTCGGCGGGAGGTTATACACCGGGGAGCTGTTTTTT